The entry below gives a single TCR beta chain sequence along with its context. Per the germline V gene, CDR1 is PRHDT and CDR2 is FYEKMQ (reference sequence). The V gene lost 5 bases and the J gene lost 5 bases, with 9 bases spanning the gap. The length of the CDR3 is 12 residues. This specimen comes from a study of blood T cell repertoires in COVID-19. Study-level information: The United States, Italy and Spain supplied acute and convalescent COVID-19 samples.

Those who participated ranged in age from 18 to 89 years and resided in 20 to 25 US areas. Recovered status applied to Cohort 3 donors who had two consecutive negative PCRs. It also applied to those with clearance or with symptom resolution. Authors' data handling: Amplifying reference gene primers gave estimates of nucleated cell counts. Sequencing used immunoSEQ multiplex PCR; TCRdb keeps in-frame clones, though not all of them. The V and J calls and clone size come from that table; D and trimming were worked out from the DNA. The sample has under 300,000 clones, 85% to 90% seen once; the top ten hold about 16%.

Source material: PBMCs or T cells enriched from blood (not recorded which). The rearrangement joins TRBV13 to TRBJ2-5; D is unresolved. The clonotype comes from a man younger than 35 who had recovered from COVID-19. In DNA, the CDR3 is TGTGCCAGCAGCCCCGGAGCCGAGACCCAGTACTTC. It specifies CASSPGAETQYF.